The 28 T cell receptor beta chains listed next were all sequenced from one sample in a study of CD8+ T cells in alopecia areata. Documented treatment: oral pan-JAK inhibitor, 5-10 mg twice daily. RNA was extracted and reverse transcribed into cDNA as the sequencing template. TCRdb's copy holds only in-frame clones and misses some; the assay was immunoSEQ multiplex PCR. This sample has around 190,000 clones, with over 60% found just once. Sample: CD4+ T cells sorted from blood, taken at week 4, from a patient treated with tofacitinib. These TCRs come from a human donor with alopecia areata.

This chain links TRBV6-5 with TRBJ2-3; TRBD1 agrees at 9 bases. The CDR3 is 14 amino acids. Germline CDR1 reads MNHEY; CDR2 reads SVGAGI. The trim removed 7 bases at V and 3 bases at J, leaving 5 bases unmatched. The CDR3 is CASTGQGRTDTQYF. The CDR3 DNA reads as TGTGCCAGCACTGGACAGGGGCGAACAGATACGCAGTATTTT.

This rearrangement joins TRBV4-2 to TRBJ2-3; D remains unclear. The CDR3 contains 14 residues. Deletions cut 0 bases from V and 0 bases from J, with 4 bases between. CDR1 and CDR2 from the germline V gene are LGHNA and YNFKEQ. This CDR3 reads CASSQDDSTDTQYF. For the CDR3, the DNA is TGTGCCAGCAGCCAAGATGACAGCACAGATACGCAGTATTTT.

V gene TRBV5-1 combines with J gene TRBJ1-6; D is uncertain. V shed 1 base and J shed 10 bases, with 21 bases lying between them. The CDR3 has 17 residues. Per germline, CDR1 SGHRS and CDR2 YFSETQ. CDR3 nucleotide sequence: TGCGCCAGCAGCTTGTCTGGGAACAGCCCCGGGAGCTCACCCCTCCACTTT. This sequence encodes CASSLSGNSPGSSPLHF.

In its sample, this clone was seen a few times. V gene TRBV29-1 combines with J gene TRBJ2-2, with 7 bases lining up with TRBD1. CDR3 size: 15 residues. Germline V gives CDR1 SQVTM, CDR2 ANQGSEA. After removal of 1 base from V and 6 bases from J, the junction contained 8 bases not matched to a gene. CDR3 coding DNA: TGCAGCGTTGAAGTGGGTCTAACAGGGGCCGGGGAGCTGTTTTTT. Translation gives CSVEVGLTGAGELFF.

This clone was seen more than once but under ten times. This sequence joins TRBV15 and TRBJ1-4, with D possibly TRBD1 on 6 matching bases. Deletions cut 7 bases from V and 0 bases from J, with 27 bases between. The CDR3 loop spans 20 amino acids. CDR1 is LNHNV, CDR2 YYDKDF, per germline (reference sequence). The DNA for the CDR3 is TGTGCCACCAATCGGAGAGGGGGATTGGCGTCCCTTGCAACTAATGAAAAACTGTTTTTT. Translating it yields CATNRRGGLASLATNEKLFF. The full variable domain, with the rest looked up from reference TRBV15 and TRBJ1-4, is DAMVIQNPRYQVTQFGKPVTLSCSQTLNHNVMYWYQQKSSQAPKLLFHYYDKDFNNEADTPDNFQSRRPNTSFCFLDIRSPGLGDTAMYLCATNRRGGLASLATNEKLFFGSGTQLSVL.

The chain couples TRBV25-1 to TRBJ2-3, with a tentative D call TRBD1 (6 bases). Germline lookup yields CDR1 MGHDK and CDR2 SYGVNS. This CDR3 has 13 residues. V was cut by 6 bases and J by 0 bases, with 7 bases left in between. CDR3 sequence reads: CASRGQSTDTQYF. The DNA of the CDR3 is TGTGCCAGCAGAGGACAGAGCACAGATACGCAGTATTTT.

Comments on this clone: Other DNA variants within this sample encode the same CDR3. The J gene is TRBJ1-2, the V gene TRBV20-1; no clear D gene. Deletions cut 3 bases from V and 5 bases from J, with 7 bases between. The CDR3 has 11 residues. Germline CDR1 is DFQATT and CDR2 is SNEGSKA (reference sequence). Here the CDR3 DNA reads TGCAGTGCTAGCGACGGGTATGGCTACACCTTC. Amino acids: CSASDGYGYTF.

In its sample, this clone was seen a few times. The V gene is TRBV13, the J gene TRBJ2-1, with no clear D. The germline V gene encodes CDR1 PRHDT and CDR2 FYEKMQ (reference sequence). Trimming pared 7 bases from V and 2 bases from J, leaving 15 bases between. This CDR3 is 15 amino acids long. The CDR3 region is CASKNWPVAYNEQFF. The CDR3 bases are TGTGCCAGCAAGAACTGGCCGGTGGCCTACAATGAGCAGTTCTTC.

The rearrangement joins TRBV4-1 to TRBJ2-3; D remains ambiguous. CDR1 is MGHRA, CDR2 YSYEKL, per germline. The CDR3 is 15 residues long. V was trimmed by 5 bases and J by 2 bases, leaving 14 bases between them. The CDR3 DNA follows: TGCGCCAGCAGCTTACGGACCGACCCCACAGATACGCAGTATTTT. Translation: CASSLRTDPTDTQYF.

This clone was seen more than once but under ten times. The V gene is TRBV29-1, the J gene TRBJ1-1; tentatively, D is TRBD1 (5 bases). Germline lookup yields CDR1 SQVTM and CDR2 ANQGSEA. This CDR3 has 12 residues. Trimming shortened V by 7 bases and J by 3 bases, and 12 bases separated the two germline ends. The CDR3 sequence is CSAGGADTEAFF. Written as DNA, the CDR3 is TGCAGCGCCGGCGGGGCGGACACTGAAGCTTTCTTT.

The CDR3 spells CASSLDVLQETQYF. The CDR3 bases are TGTGCCAGCAGCTTAGATGTCCTCCAAGAGACCCAGTACTTC. The chain is built from TRBV6-5 and TRBJ2-5; D call uncertain. The V gene lost 6 bases and the J gene lost 1 base, with 12 bases spanning the gap. The CDR3 totals 14 residues. Germline V gene sequence: CDR1 MNHEY, CDR2 SVGAGI.

This chain uses TRBV30 with TRBJ1-2; 11 nucleotides align to TRBD1. V dropped 1 base and J dropped 3; count of bases not matched to a gene: 4. Germline assignment: CDR1 GTSNPN and CDR2 SVGIG (reference sequence). CDR3 length: 15 residues. Here the CDR3 DNA reads TGTGCCTGGAGTGCTCCGGGACAGGGGGACTATGGCTACACCTTC. Residues: CAWSAPGQGDYGYTF.

The chain is built from TRBV19 and TRBJ1-2, with D uncertain. CDR1 and CDR2 (germline): LNHDA, SQIVND (reference sequence). CDR3 length equals 14 residues. The V end lost 3 bases, the J end lost 4 bases, and 12 bases lay between the germline ends. The CDR3 DNA is TGTGCCAGTAGTATCACCTTGGAGAGCTATGGCTACACCTTC. Translation: CASSITLESYGYTF.

The sample holds one count of this clone. CDR3 DNA: TGTGCCAGTAGTATAAGGGGAACAGGGTCACAGCCCCAGCATTTT. Protein product: CASSIRGTGSQPQHF. The chain employs TRBV19 and TRBJ1-5; possible D gene TRBD1, 6 bases. Trimming took off 2 bases at V and 7 bases at J, with 15 bases between the two ends. CDR3 size: 15 residues. The V gene's germline CDR1 is LNHDA and CDR2 SQIVND (reference sequence). Full variable domain (remainder filled in from reference TRBV19 and TRBJ1-5): DGGITQSPKYLFRKEGQNVTLSCEQNLNHDAMYWYRQDPGQGLRLIYYSQIVNDFQKGDIAEGYSVSREKKESFPLTVTSAQKNPTAFYLCASSIRGTGSQPQHFGDGTRLSIL.

The CDR3 loop is CASSDRANAGELFF. DNA of the CDR3: TGTGCCAGCTCGGACAGGGCGAATGCCGGGGAGCTGTTTTTT. This rearrangement joins TRBV18 to TRBJ2-2, with TRBD1 matching 8 bases. The CDR3 spans 14 residues. The germline V gene encodes CDR1 KGHSH and CDR2 LQKENI. Germline trimming cut 6 bases from V and 6 bases from J; bases unmatched to any gene: 6.

The CDR3, as DNA: TGTGCCACCAGCAGAGGAGGCCAGACAGCGGCTGAAGCTTTCTTT. This sequence encodes CATSRGGQTAAEAFF. The J gene is TRBJ1-1, the V gene TRBV15; possibly TRBD1 for D (5 bases). CDR3 length: 15 residues. The germline V and J ends were trimmed by 1 base and 6 bases, with 15 bases remaining between them. The germline CDR1 and CDR2 sequences are LNHNV and YYDKDF (reference sequence).

The V call is TRBV2, the J call TRBJ2-7; 9 bases fit TRBD1. The CDR3 has 16 amino acids. Germline CDR1 and CDR2: SNHLY and FYNNEI. Trimming removed 6 bases from V and 3 bases from J; junction bases left unmatched: 12. In DNA form, the CDR3 reads TGTGCCAGCAGAGTACCCGGGACAGGGACACTCTACGAGCAGTACTTC. Protein product: CASRVPGTGTLYEQYF.

This clone was detected only once. The chain combines TRBV11-2 with TRBJ2-1, with D maybe TRBD1 (5 bases). The V and J ends lost 5 bases and 9 bases respectively, with 14 bases between them. Per germline, CDR1 SGHAT and CDR2 FQNNGV. The CDR3 has 13 residues. The CDR3 bases are TGTGCCAGCAGCCCATCTAGGGGCGGTGAGCAGTTCTTC. Protein sequence: CASSPSRGGEQFF.

The rearrangement uses TRBV2 and TRBJ2-3; D remains unclear. The CDR3 extends over 14 amino acids. CDR1 and CDR2 from the germline V gene are SNHLY and FYNNEI. V dropped 2 bases and J dropped 2 bases, with 8 bases sitting between them. CDR3 bases: TGTGCCAGCAGTGAATTAGTTTCCACAGATACGCAGTATTTT. This translates into CASSELVSTDTQYF.

The chain links TRBV6-1 to TRBJ2-3; D is uncertain. The CDR3 covers 14 residues. Germline V gene lookup returns CDR1 MNHNS and CDR2 SASEGT. V dropped 0 bases and J dropped 7 bases, with 11 bases sitting between them. CDR3 sequence: CASSEALQTYTQYF. The CDR3, as DNA: TGTGCCAGCAGTGAAGCGCTTCAGACCTATACGCAGTATTTT.

The genes are TRBV5-6 and TRBJ1-6; D unclear. The V and J ends lost 3 bases and 5 bases respectively, with 15 bases between them. CDR1 and CDR2 (germline): SGHDT, YYEEEE. The CDR3 totals 16 residues. CDR3 sequence reads: CASSSYRYDNNSPLHF. The CDR3, as DNA: TGTGCCAGCAGCTCTTATCGGTACGATAATAATTCACCCCTCCACTTT.

V usage is TRBV30 and J usage is TRBJ1-5, with 8 bases lining up with TRBD1. V was pared by 4 bases and J by 0 bases, with 8 bases of the junction left unmatched. The length of the CDR3 is 16 residues. The germline gives CDR1 GTSNPN, CDR2 SVGIG (reference sequence). CDR3 nucleotides: TGTGCCTGGACTCCCAGGGGGCTACATAGCAATCAGCCCCAGCATTTT. This gives the protein CAWTPRGLHSNQPQHF.

This clone was counted a few times. The J gene is TRBJ2-4, the V gene TRBV23-1; no definite D call. TRBV23-1 is known as an ORF, though its function is uncertain. The CDR3 runs 11 residues. V lost 6 bases and J 9 bases, leaving 9 bases between the germline ends. The CDR3 DNA sequence: TGCGCCAGCAGCCCGACCCCCATTCAGTACTTC. Protein product: CASSPTPIQYF.

The rearrangement joins TRBV11-1 to TRBJ2-3; 7 nucleotides align to TRBD1. The CDR3 spans 15 residues. From germline, CDR1 is SGHAT and CDR2 FQDESV (reference sequence). V lost 5 bases and J lost 6; bases outside the gene matches: 11. CDR3 residues: CASSPRQGGTDTQYF. The CDR3 DNA reads as TGTGCCAGCAGCCCGAGACAGGGTGGGACGGATACGCAGTATTTT.

The rearrangement uses TRBV29-1 and TRBJ2-1; D remains unclear. Germline V gives CDR1 SQVTM, CDR2 ANQGSEA. The CDR3 has 11 amino acids. V gave up 4 bases and J gave up 6 bases, with 7 bases separating them. The CDR3 protein is CSVAEPNEQFF. CDR3 in DNA: TGCAGCGTTGCAGAACCCAATGAGCAGTTCTTC.

At least ten counts were recorded for this clone. This CDR3 reads CASSMREGYQPQHF. DNA for the CDR3: TGTGCCAGTAGTATGAGGGAGGGTTATCAGCCCCAGCATTTT. The genes are TRBV19 and TRBJ1-5; no definite D call. Trimming cost V 3 bases and J 5 bases, with 11 bases left between them. The CDR3 has 14 amino acids. The germline V gene encodes CDR1 LNHDA and CDR2 SQIVND (reference sequence).

The chain employs TRBV4-1 and TRBJ1-1; 7 bases line up with TRBD1. The V gene end was trimmed by 1 base and the J gene end by 5 bases; junction bases not matched to a gene: 10. The germline V gene encodes CDR1 MGHRA and CDR2 YSYEKL. There are 16 residues in the CDR3. This CDR3 is CASSQAGMDRKTEAFF. The CDR3 DNA reads as TGCGCCAGCAGCCAAGCCGGAATGGACAGGAAGACTGAAGCTTTCTTT.

This clone turned up a few times. This chain uses TRBV7-2 with TRBJ2-7; 9 bases map to TRBD1. CDR1 and CDR2 from the germline V gene are SGHTA and FQGNSA. The J segment lost 3 bases and the V segment lost 5 bases, leaving 11 bases of the junction unmatched. The length of the CDR3 is 16 residues. CDR3 region: CASSITGTGLFYEQYF. The CDR3 DNA sequence: TGTGCCAGCAGCATCACCGGGACAGGGCTGTTCTACGAGCAGTACTTC.